This TCR beta chain originates from a study of T cells in tumors after PD-1 blockade. Whole-study context: Patients received pembrolizumab 200 mg every 3 weeks or cemiplimab 350 mg every 2 weeks. A subset received ongoing vismodegib 150 mg daily alongside anti-PD-1 therapy.

The data were produced by immunoSEQ multiplex PCR, yet TCRdb's version contains in-frame clones alone and is incomplete. The sample records roughly 59,000 clones, about 80% being singletons. Per the germline V gene, CDR1 is SNHLY and CDR2 is FYNNEI. V was shortened by 8 bases and J by 0 bases, with 13 bases between the two germline ends. This CDR3 has 14 residues. The sequence derives from a human donor with basal cell carcinoma. The material was PBMCs, obtained before anti-PD-1 treatment. The rearrangement uses TRBV2 and TRBJ1-1; no clear D gene. For the CDR3, the DNA is TGTGCCAGCGGGGATAAGGTCCTGAACACTGAAGCTTTCTTT. Encoded protein: CASGDKVLNTEAFF. The full variable domain, completed using reference TRBV2 and TRBJ1-1, is EPEVTQTPSHQVTQMGQEVILRCVPISNHLYFYWYRQILGQKVEFLVSFYNNEISEKSEIFDDQFSVERPDGSNFTLKIRSTKLEDSAMYFCASGDKVLNTEAFFGQGTRLTVV.